This T cell receptor (beta chain) comes out of a study of identical twins. Points from the study as a whole: Fewer insertions characterized abundant cord blood beta clonotypes, whereas memory repertoires showed none.

This clonotype has ten or more counts. Its cognate antigen is unknown. TCRdb ran MiXCR on the 5' RACE reads and lists one entry per CDR3 protein. The sample lists about 280,000 distinct CDR3 sequences; around 8.8% were seen once. Germline CDR1 reads LNHNV; CDR2 reads YYDKDF (reference sequence). V was clipped by 1 base and J by 6 bases, with 12 bases between them. The CDR3 covers 15 residues. The sample also formed part of further work on yellow fever vaccine responses in identical twins.

The chain combines TRBV15 with TRBJ2-2, with D unclear. This receptor was identified in a woman aged 18-30 years in good health. Sequenced input: memory (CD45RO+) T cells sorted from blood. The CDR3 region is CATSRANDGAGELFF. The DNA for the CDR3 is TGTGCCACCAGCAGAGCTAACGATGGGGCCGGGGAGCTGTTTTTT. Using reference TRBV15 and TRBJ2-2 for the parts outside the CDR3, the full variable domain is DAMVIQNPRYQVTQFGKPVTLSCSQTLNHNVMYWYQQKSSQAPKLLFHYYDKDFNNEADTPDNFQSRRPNTSFCFLDIRSPGLGDTAMYLCATSRANDGAGELFFGEGSRLTVL.